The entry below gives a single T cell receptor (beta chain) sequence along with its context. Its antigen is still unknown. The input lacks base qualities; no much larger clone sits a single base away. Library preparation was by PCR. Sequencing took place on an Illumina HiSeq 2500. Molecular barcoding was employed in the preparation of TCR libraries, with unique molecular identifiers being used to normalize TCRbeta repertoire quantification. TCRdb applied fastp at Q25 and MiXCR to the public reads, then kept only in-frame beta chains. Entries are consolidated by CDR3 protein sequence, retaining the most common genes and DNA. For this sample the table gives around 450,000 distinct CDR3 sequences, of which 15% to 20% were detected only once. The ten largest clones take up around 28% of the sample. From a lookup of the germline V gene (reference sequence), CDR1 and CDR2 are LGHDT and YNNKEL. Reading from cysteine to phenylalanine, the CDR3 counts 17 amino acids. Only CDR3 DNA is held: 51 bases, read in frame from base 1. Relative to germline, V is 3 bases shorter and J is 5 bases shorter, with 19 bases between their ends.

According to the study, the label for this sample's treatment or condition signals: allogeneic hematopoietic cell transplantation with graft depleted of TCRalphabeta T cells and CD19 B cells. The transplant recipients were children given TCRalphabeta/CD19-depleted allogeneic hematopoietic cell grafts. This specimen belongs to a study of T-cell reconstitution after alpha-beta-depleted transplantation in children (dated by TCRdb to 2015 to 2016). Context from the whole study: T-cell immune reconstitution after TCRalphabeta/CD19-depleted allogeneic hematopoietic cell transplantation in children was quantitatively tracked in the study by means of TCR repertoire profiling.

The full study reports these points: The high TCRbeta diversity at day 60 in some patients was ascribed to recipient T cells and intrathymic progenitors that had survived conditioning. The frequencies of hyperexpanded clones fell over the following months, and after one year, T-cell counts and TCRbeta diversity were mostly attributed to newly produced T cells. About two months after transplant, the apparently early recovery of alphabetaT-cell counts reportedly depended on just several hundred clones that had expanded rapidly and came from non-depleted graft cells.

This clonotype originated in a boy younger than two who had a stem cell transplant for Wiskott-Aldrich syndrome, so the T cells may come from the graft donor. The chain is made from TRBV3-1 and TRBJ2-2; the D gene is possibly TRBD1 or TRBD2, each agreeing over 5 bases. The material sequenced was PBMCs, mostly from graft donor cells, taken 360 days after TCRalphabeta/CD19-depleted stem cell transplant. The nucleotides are TGTGCCAGCAGCCAGAATAGGGGTCTCACGGGGACCGGGGAGCTGTTTTTT. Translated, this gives CASSQNRGLTGTGELFF.